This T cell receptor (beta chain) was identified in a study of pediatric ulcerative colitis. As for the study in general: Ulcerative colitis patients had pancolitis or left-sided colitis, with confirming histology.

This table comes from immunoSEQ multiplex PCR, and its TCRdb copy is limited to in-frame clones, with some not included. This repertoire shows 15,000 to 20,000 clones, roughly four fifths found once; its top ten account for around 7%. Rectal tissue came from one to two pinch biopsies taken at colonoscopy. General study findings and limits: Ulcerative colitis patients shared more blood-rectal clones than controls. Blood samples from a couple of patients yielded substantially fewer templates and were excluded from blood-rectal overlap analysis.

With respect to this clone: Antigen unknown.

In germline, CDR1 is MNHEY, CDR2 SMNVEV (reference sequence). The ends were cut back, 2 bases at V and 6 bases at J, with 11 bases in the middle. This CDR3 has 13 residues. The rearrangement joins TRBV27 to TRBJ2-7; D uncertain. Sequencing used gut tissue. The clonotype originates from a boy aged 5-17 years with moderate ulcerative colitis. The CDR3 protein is CASSLPPGLEQYF. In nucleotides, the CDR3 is TGTGCCAGCAGTTTACCCCCCGGGCTCGAGCAGTACTTC.